These 27 T cell receptor beta chains share one sample of origin, sequenced in a study of shared clonotypes between healthy human individuals. TCRdb's table, derived via immunoSEQ multiplex PCR, lists solely in-frame clones and lacks some. This table holds hundreds of thousands of clones, approximately 95% found once. Naive CD8 populations comprised CD45RO-negative cells positively selected for CCR7, excluding terminally differentiated effector memory CD45RA+ cells. The material sequenced was naive CD8+ T cells sorted from blood. The receptors here all came from a woman aged 30 to 39 in good health.

The CDR3 is CASSRRTESSYEQYF. The CDR3 bases are TGTGCCAGCAGCCGCCGGACCGAAAGCTCCTACGAGCAGTACTTC. The chain links TRBV6-4 to TRBJ2-7, with D unresolved. Germline-derived CDR1 and CDR2 are MRHNA and SNTAGT. Trimming took off 6 bases at V and 0 bases at J, with 15 bases between the two ends. This CDR3 is 15 amino acids long.

Remarks on this clone: Within the sample, other DNA sequences also encode this same CDR3. The chain joins TRBV27 to TRBJ1-1, with D hard to call. The CDR3 extends over 14 amino acids. Germline V gene lookup returns CDR1 MNHEY and CDR2 SMNVEV (reference sequence). The V end lost 3 bases, the J end lost 1 base, and 9 bases lay between the germline ends. CDR3 residues: CASSFTGGNTEAFF. DNA for the CDR3: TGTGCCAGCAGTTTTACCGGCGGGAACACTGAAGCTTTCTTT.

This clone appeared a few times. The CDR3 here is CASSQAVRGDQPQHF. In nucleotides, the CDR3 is TGTGCCAGCAGCCAAGCGGTCCGCGGGGATCAGCCCCAGCATTTT. V and J are TRBV4-2 and TRBJ1-5; D remains ambiguous. Germline loops: CDR1 LGHNA, CDR2 YNFKEQ. The CDR3 loop spans 15 amino acids. The germline V and J ends were trimmed by 1 base and 5 bases, with 12 bases remaining between them.

The V gene is TRBV6-4, the J gene TRBJ2-1; 11 nucleotides align to TRBD2. Germline V CDR1 and CDR2: MRHNA, SNTAGT. This CDR3 has 15 amino acids. The V segment lost 7 bases and the J segment 4 bases; nucleotides outside the gene matches: 6. This CDR3 is CASKKTSGVYNEQFF. In DNA, the CDR3 is TGTGCCAGCAAAAAGACTAGCGGGGTGTACAATGAGCAGTTCTTC.

The chain employs TRBV10-2 and TRBJ2-7; a weak D match, TRBD1 (6 bases). V lost 6 bases to trimming and J lost 3 bases, with 18 bases between them. CDR1 is WSHSY, CDR2 SAAADI, per germline. The CDR3 loop spans 15 amino acids. The DNA of the CDR3 is TGCGCCAGCAGAAAGACGGACAGAGGCAACTACGAGCAGTACTTC. Translated, it gives CASRKTDRGNYEQYF.

The J gene is TRBJ2-3, the V gene TRBV7-6; a possible D gene is TRBD2 (5 bases). Per germline, CDR1 SGHVS and CDR2 FNYEAQ. Deletions cut 5 bases from V and 2 bases from J, with 17 bases between. CDR3 size: 16 residues. Here the CDR3 DNA reads TGTGCCAGCAGCCCTATCGAGACTATATACACAGATACGCAGTATTTT. This sequence encodes CASSPIETIYTDTQYF.

This chain joins TRBV11-2 and TRBJ2-4, with 9 bases lining up with TRBD2. Germline CDR1 is SGHAT and CDR2 is FQNNGV. The CDR3 is 16 amino acids. V dropped 6 bases and J dropped 0; count of bases not matched to a gene: 6. CDR3 DNA sequence: TGTGCCAGCAGGGCGACTAGCGGACTAGCCAAAAACATTCAGTACTTC. This translates into CASRATSGLAKNIQYF.

The V gene is TRBV11-3, the J gene TRBJ2-7; 11 bases line up with TRBD1. Trimming at V came to 4 bases and at J to 5 bases, leaving 4 bases not matched to a gene. The CDR3 loop spans 14 amino acids. Per the germline V gene, CDR1 is SGHNT and CDR2 is YENEEA. The CDR3 coding sequence is TGTGCCAGCAGCTCCGGGACAGGGGGTAACGAGCAGTACTTC. As protein: CASSSGTGGNEQYF. The full variable domain, its missing parts supplied by reference TRBV11-3 and TRBJ2-7, is EAGVVQSPRYKIIEKKQPVAFWCNPISGHNTLYWYLQNLGQGPELLIRYENEEAVDDSQLPKDRFSAERLKGVDSTLKIQPAELGDSAVYLCASSSGTGGNEQYFGPGTRLTVT.

The CDR3 region has the DNA TGTGCCAGCAGTTCCGGGACTATTACCACAGATACGCAGTATTTT. Protein product: CASSSGTITTDTQYF. The chain is built from TRBV27 and TRBJ2-3; 7 bases are a match to TRBD2. CDR1 is MNHEY and CDR2 is SMNVEV in the germline V gene (reference sequence). Trimming removed 4 bases from V and 2 bases from J; junction bases left unmatched: 6. The CDR3 has 15 residues.

The chain employs TRBV19 and TRBJ2-7; D ambiguous. Germline V gene sequence: CDR1 LNHDA, CDR2 SQIVND (reference sequence). V lost 6 bases and J 3 bases, leaving 12 bases between the germline ends. There are 13 residues in the CDR3. The CDR3 here is CASSTGLDYEQYF. The DNA of the CDR3 is TGTGCCAGTAGCACGGGTCTAGACTACGAGCAGTACTTC.

The chain uses TRBV4-2 and TRBJ2-7; TRBD2 matches at 15 bases. Germline lookup yields CDR1 LGHNA and CDR2 YNFKEQ. This CDR3 comprises 16 residues. V was clipped by 3 bases and J by 4 bases; unmatched bases: 4. The CDR3 protein is CASSQGLAGGIYEQYF. CDR3 in DNA: TGTGCCAGCAGCCAGGGACTAGCGGGAGGAATATACGAGCAGTACTTC.

The chain employs TRBV5-6 and TRBJ2-2; D is possibly TRBD2 (6 bases). This CDR3 has 16 amino acids. The V gene's germline CDR1 is SGHDT and CDR2 YYEEEE. V was cut by 3 bases and J by 3 bases, with 15 bases left in between. The chain's CDR3 is CASSSPARGYTGELFF. In DNA, the CDR3 is TGTGCCAGCAGCTCTCCCGCGCGGGGTTACACCGGGGAGCTGTTTTTT.

The chain employs TRBV5-1 and TRBJ2-6, with 10 bases aligning to TRBD2. J was trimmed by 0 bases and V by 4 bases; bases with no gene match: 4. The CDR3 totals 17 residues. CDR1 is SGHRS, CDR2 YFSETQ, per germline. For the CDR3, the DNA is TGCGCCAGCAGCCAAGGACTAGCGGCCTCTGGGGCCAACGTCCTGACTTTC. This codes for CASSQGLAASGANVLTF. The full variable domain, rest sourced from reference TRBV5-1 and TRBJ2-6, is KAGVTQTPRYLIKTRGQQVTLSCSPISGHRSVSWYQQTPGQGLQFLFEYFSETQRNKGNFPGRFSGRQFSNSRSEMNVSTLELGDSALYLCASSQGLAASGANVLTFGAGSRLTVL.

The rearrangement uses TRBV5-1 and TRBJ1-1; TRBD1 matches 11 bases. The CDR3 is made up of 15 amino acids. V shed 4 bases and J 3 bases; nucleotides not matched to a gene: 5. CDR1 is SGHRS and CDR2 is YFSETQ in the germline V gene. Here the CDR3 DNA reads TGCGCCAGCAGCATAGGGACAGGGGGGTACACTGAAGCTTTCTTT. Protein product: CASSIGTGGYTEAFF. Together with reference TRBV5-1 and TRBJ1-1, the CDR3 gives the full variable domain: KAGVTQTPRYLIKTRGQQVTLSCSPISGHRSVSWYQQTPGQGLQFLFEYFSETQRNKGNFPGRFSGRQFSNSRSEMNVSTLELGDSALYLCASSIGTGGYTEAFFGQGTRLTVV.

The CDR3 loop is CASSEGGVSYEQYF. CDR3 DNA: TGTGCCAGCAGCGAGGGGGGAGTATCCTACGAGCAGTACTTC. This chain connects TRBV7-2 to TRBJ2-7, with D perhaps assigned TRBD1 or TRBD2 (6 bases each). Germline V gene lookup returns CDR1 SGHTA and CDR2 FQGNSA. Trimming shortened V by 5 bases and J by 1 base, and 12 bases separated the two germline ends. This CDR3 spans 14 amino acids.

The chain carries TRBV19 and TRBJ2-7, with 10 bases that match TRBD2. V trimming: 4 bases; J trimming: 5 bases; junction bases outside the gene matches: 8. CDR1 is LNHDA, CDR2 SQIVND, per germline (reference sequence). CDR3 size: 15 residues. CDR3 residues: CASSKRVAGGDEQYF. For the CDR3, the DNA is TGTGCCAGTAGTAAAAGGGTAGCGGGAGGCGACGAGCAGTACTTC. The full variable domain, rest sourced from reference TRBV19 and TRBJ2-7, is DGGITQSPKYLFRKEGQNVTLSCEQNLNHDAMYWYRQDPGQGLRLIYYSQIVNDFQKGDIAEGYSVSREKKESFPLTVTSAQKNPTAFYLCASSKRVAGGDEQYFGPGTRLTVT.

This chain links TRBV29-1 with TRBJ1-2, with 7 bases identical to TRBD1. The germline gives CDR1 SQVTM, CDR2 ANQGSEA. This CDR3 region has 10 residues. V lost 6 bases and J lost 13; bases outside the gene matches: 8. In nucleotides, the CDR3 is TGCAGCGTGGAAAGACAGGGACCCACCTTC. Amino acid sequence: CSVERQGPTF.

The rearrangement joins TRBV28 to TRBJ2-3, with D tentatively TRBD1 (6 bases). V lost 6 bases, J lost 1 base, and 14 bases lay in between. Germline assignment: CDR1 MDHEN and CDR2 SYDVKM. This CDR3 comprises 15 residues. As DNA, the CDR3 is TGTGCCAGCAGAAAAGGGGCAGGGGGCACAGATACGCAGTATTTT. Encoded protein: CASRKGAGGTDTQYF.

The rearrangement links TRBV19 to TRBJ1-1, with D maybe TRBD1 (6 bases). Germline CDR1 and CDR2: LNHDA and SQIVND (reference sequence). The V end was cut by 3 bases, the J end by 7 bases, with 15 bases between. This CDR3 has 14 amino acids. CDR3 sequence (DNA): TGTGCCAGTAGTATCTTTGGCAGGGGTGGTGAAGCTTTCTTT. Its protein product is CASSIFGRGGEAFF.

CDR3 in DNA: TGTGCCAGCAGTCCCGGGACTAGCGGGAGGGCCCAGCAGTACTTC. Translated: CASSPGTSGRAQQYF. The chain joins TRBV27 to TRBJ2-5; the match to TRBD2 covers 16 bases. The germline V gene has CDR1 MNHEY and CDR2 SMNVEV (reference sequence). With V trimmed by 5 bases and J by 11 bases, 8 bases remained unmatched. CDR3 length: 15 residues.

The chain couples TRBV19 to TRBJ2-7, with D tentatively TRBD2 (5 bases). CDR1 is LNHDA and CDR2 is SQIVND in the germline V gene (reference sequence). The CDR3 length is 13 residues. V was clipped by 3 bases and J by 1 base, with 7 bases between them. The DNA of the CDR3 is TGTGCCAGTAGTATCAGGACTTCCTACGAGCAGTACTTC. Its protein is CASSIRTSYEQYF.

With regard to this clone: The sample has other DNA sequences that encode this CDR3 too. The rearrangement links TRBV9 to TRBJ1-4; no clear D gene. CDR3 size: 15 residues. Looked up from germline, CDR1 is SGDLS and CDR2 is YYNGEE. V shed 0 bases and J shed 0 bases, with 6 bases lying between them. The CDR3 reads CASSVGGATNEKLFF. The CDR3 DNA reads TGTGCCAGCAGCGTAGGGGGTGCAACTAATGAAAAACTGTTTTTT.

DNA of the CDR3: TGTGCCAGCAGCATGACTAGCGGGAGGGATGAGCAGTACTTC. Translated, it gives CASSMTSGRDEQYF. This rearrangement joins TRBV7-9 to TRBJ2-7; TRBD2 aligns across 14 bases. After removal of 5 bases from V and 7 bases from J, the junction contained 4 bases not matched to a gene. The germline CDR1 and CDR2 sequences are SEHNR and FQNEAQ (reference sequence). The CDR3 has 14 amino acids.

V gene TRBV6-6 combines with J gene TRBJ2-1; D unresolved. Germline V gene data show CDR1 as MNHNY and CDR2 as SVGAGI (reference sequence). This CDR3 spans 12 amino acids. The V and J ends lost 6 bases and 5 bases respectively, with 8 bases between them. The CDR3 region has the DNA TGTGCCAGCAGCCTCCTACACAATGAGCAGTTCTTC. This encodes CASSLLHNEQFF.

This rearrangement joins TRBV7-9 to TRBJ2-7; possibly TRBD1 for D (6 bases). The CDR3 extends over 14 amino acids. Germline values: CDR1 SEHNR, CDR2 FQNEAQ (reference sequence). The V and J ends lost 1 base and 4 bases respectively, with 11 bases between them. Here the CDR3 reads CASSLVTDRYEQYF. In nucleotides, the CDR3 is TGTGCCAGCAGCTTAGTGACAGACAGGTACGAGCAGTACTTC.

CDR3 DNA: TGTGCCAGTAGTCTCCACCTCTTTCGTGAAAAACTGTTTTTT. Translation gives CASSLHLFREKLFF. The chain links TRBV19 to TRBJ1-4; D is unresolved. Per germline, CDR1 LNHDA and CDR2 SQIVND (reference sequence). The CDR3 runs to 14 residues. V was shortened by 5 bases and J by 7 bases, with 14 bases between the two germline ends.

This sequence joins TRBV5-8 and TRBJ2-3, with 13 bases matching TRBD2. With 3 bases clipped from V and 3 bases from J, the junction kept 1 base outside the gene matches. The CDR3 spans 15 residues. Germline CDR1 reads SGHTS; CDR2 reads YDEGEE. CDR3 coding DNA: TGTGCCAGCAGCTGGGGACTAGCGGGAACAGATACGCAGTATTTT. Protein product: CASSWGLAGTDTQYF. The whole variable domain, remainder taken from reference TRBV5-8 and TRBJ2-3, is EAGVTQSPTHLIKTRGQQATLRCSPISGHTSVYWYQQALGLGLQFLLWYDEGEERNRGNFPPRFSGRQFPNYSSELNVNALELEDSALYLCASSWGLAGTDTQYFGPGTRLTVL.